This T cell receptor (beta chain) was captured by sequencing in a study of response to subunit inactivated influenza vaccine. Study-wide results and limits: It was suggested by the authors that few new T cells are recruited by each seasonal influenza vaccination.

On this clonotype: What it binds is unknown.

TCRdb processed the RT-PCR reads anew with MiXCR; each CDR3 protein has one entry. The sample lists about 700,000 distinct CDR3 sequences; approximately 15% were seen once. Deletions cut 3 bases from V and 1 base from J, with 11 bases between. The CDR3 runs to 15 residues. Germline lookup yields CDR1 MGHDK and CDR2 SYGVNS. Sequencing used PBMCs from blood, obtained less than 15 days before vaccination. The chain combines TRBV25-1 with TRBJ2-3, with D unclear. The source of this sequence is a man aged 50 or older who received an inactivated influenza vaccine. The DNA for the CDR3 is TGTGCCAGCAGTGAGATTGGAGTACGCACAGATACGCAGTATTTT. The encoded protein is CASSEIGVRTDTQYF.